This TCR beta chain was sequenced for a study of monozygotic twins with inflammatory bowel disease. Researchers used about 3,400 ng of total RNA for each TCR library. TCRdb reprocessed the 5' RACE reads, keeping one entry per CDR3 protein, no DNA. This sample's clone table lists around 210,000 distinct CDR3 sequences. General study results and limits: Healthy twins showed more clonotype sharing with others than IBD patients, especially patients with disease activity. Support for any single strong IBD-associated signal or clonotype was not found.

With respect to this clonotype: Its antigen remains unknown.

Germline V lookup: CDR1 SEHNR, CDR2 FQNEAQ (reference sequence). This CDR3 has 15 residues. The sample comprised blood. This sequence originates from a human donor with ulcerative colitis or Crohn's disease, or a healthy co-twin of an affected twin (not recorded which). This sequence joins TRBV7-9 and TRBJ1-4; without DNA, the TCRdb call of TRBD1 cannot be checked. This chain's CDR3 is CASSLGQGSPEKLFF. Filled out from reference TRBV7-9 and TRBJ1-4, the complete variable domain reads DTGVSQNPRHKITKRGQNVTFRCDPISEHNRLYWYRQTLGQGPEFLTYFQNEAQLEKSRLLSDRFSAERPKGSFSTLEIQRTEQGDSAMYLCASSLGQGSPEKLFFGSGTQLSVL.